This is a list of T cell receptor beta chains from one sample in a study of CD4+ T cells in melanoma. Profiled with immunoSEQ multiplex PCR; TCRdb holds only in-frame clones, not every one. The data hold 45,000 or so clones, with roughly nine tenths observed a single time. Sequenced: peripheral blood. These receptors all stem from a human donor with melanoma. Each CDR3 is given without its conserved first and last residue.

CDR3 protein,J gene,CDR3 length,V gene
ASSLIGQGGETQY,TRBJ2-5,13,TRBV7-3
ASSRSGGRTDTQY,TRBJ2-3,13,TRBV13
ASSLAGGPYEQY,TRBJ2-7,12,TRBV7-6
ASSSGQAYGYT,TRBJ1-2,11,TRBV11-2
ASRSWRAGYT,TRBJ1-2,10,TRBV27
ASSLLRDRTEKLF,TRBJ1-4,13,TRBV7-9
AWATIPPGAKLF,TRBJ1-4,12,TRBV30
ASSQVPRGLGGYEQY,TRBJ2-7,15,TRBV4-1
ASSLAPVQPQH,TRBJ1-5,11,TRBV7-2
ASSQDRLAGGRHEQF,TRBJ2-1,15,TRBV4-1
ASSLVWGTDTQY,TRBJ2-3,12,TRBV11-1
ASSEQGSSGNTIY,TRBJ1-3,13,TRBV6-1
AWTGPPGTQY,TRBJ2-5,10,TRBV30
ASSQEIDTEAF,TRBJ1-1,11,TRBV4-1
ASSLTDNYGYT,TRBJ1-2,11,TRBV7-6
SVESVTDFNEQF,TRBJ2-1,12,TRBV29-1
ASSLGGLAGYNEQF,TRBJ2-1,14,TRBV7-2
ASSRTAGSYGYT,TRBJ1-2,12,TRBV19
ASSLQGAGTNEKLF,TRBJ1-4,14,TRBV28
ASSVQGSSSFDEQF,TRBJ2-1,14,TRBV9
ATSRLTGGYEQF,TRBJ2-1,12,TRBV15
ASSPTGGWNYGYT,TRBJ1-2,13,TRBV14
ASSWGTGSSYEQY,TRBJ2-7,13,TRBV7-3
ASSEGTGTEAF,TRBJ1-1,11,TRBV6-4
ASTSSGGLETQY,TRBJ2-5,12,TRBV2
ASSLLGHGEAF,TRBJ1-1,11,TRBV28
ASSTWWGTGLGYT,TRBJ1-2,13,TRBV5-4
ASTQHRDSEQY,TRBJ2-7,11,TRBV6-6
ASSVQSGSNSPLH,TRBJ1-6,13,TRBV5-1
AIRSGGRNTEAF,TRBJ1-1,12,TRBV10-3
SVESLAGGATSTDTQY,TRBJ2-3,16,TRBV29-1
ASSSYGTQY,TRBJ2-5,9,TRBV28
ASSQEGSSYNSPLH,TRBJ1-6,14,TRBV14
ASSLSATQETQY,TRBJ2-5,12,TRBV5-1
ASSPLGSTDTQY,TRBJ2-3,12,TRBV5-8
ASSPGDYGYT,TRBJ1-2,10,TRBV5-6
ASSFQENTEAF,TRBJ1-1,11,TRBV11-3
ASSYFGQGDTEAF,TRBJ1-1,13,TRBV6-5
ASSQDRLNTGELF,TRBJ2-2,13,TRBV4-2
ASGGSGELF,TRBJ2-2,9,TRBV12-5
ASPGLSGAYEQY,TRBJ2-7,12,TRBV2
ASRIWGGVGETQY,TRBJ2-5,13,TRBV2
ASMSAFLGTGGAGANVLT,TRBJ2-6,18,TRBV19
SVGTQGGELF,TRBJ2-2,10,TRBV29-1
ASSEDRGSSYNSPLH,TRBJ1-6,15,TRBV6-1
ASSPPSPRTYEQY,TRBJ2-7,13,TRBV18
ASSPTTDTQY,TRBJ2-3,10,TRBV7-9
ASSASGSGYT,TRBJ1-2,10,TRBV2
ASSPGQGSYEQY,TRBJ2-7,12,TRBV6-1
AWSLTGGSQPQH,TRBJ1-5,12,TRBV30
ASSLDTGSTEAF,TRBJ1-1,12,TRBV5-4
ASSWGQGAGNTEAF,TRBJ1-1,14,TRBV27
ASSLAFGAQY,TRBJ2-4,10,TRBV7-2
ASSLSSGGNSPLH,TRBJ1-6,13,TRBV7-3
ASSSRGTGELF,TRBJ2-2,11,TRBV7-3
ASSEAGVYGYT,TRBJ1-2,11,TRBV2
ASSAQTAMNTEAF,TRBJ1-1,13,TRBV9
ASSPPRVPTYEQY,TRBJ2-7,13,TRBV18
ASSAGQLNTEAF,TRBJ1-1,12,TRBV19